The clone carrying this T cell receptor beta chain was seen once. Its target is unknown. This record comes from a study of vaccination and CD4 T cells after COVID-19. Regarding treatment: approximately 9-day PBMC culture with coronavirus spike peptide pools or control peptides (ViraFEST assay). An Oncomine TCR Beta short-read assay was used to sequence the DNA from cultured CD4+ T cells. TCRdb re-called the PCR reads through MiXCR, storing one row per CDR3 protein. In the table there are some 12,000 distinct CDR3 sequences, approximately 50% of which are singletons. There are 13 residues in the CDR3. CDR1 SEHNR and CDR2 FQNEAQ come from the germline V gene (reference sequence). Trimming took 9 bases from V and 4 from J; bases not matched to a gene: 6.

What was sequenced was CD4+ T cells from blood, cultured in vitro. This sequence was found in a human donor who had recovered from COVID-19. This chain links TRBV7-9 with TRBJ2-5, with TRBD1 matching over 9 bases. Here the CDR3 DNA reads TGTGCCAGTGCAGACAGGGGGACAGAGACCCAGTACTTC. It translates to CASADRGTETQYF.